This T cell receptor (beta chain) is drawn from a study of T cells in Graves' hyperthyroidism and ophthalmopathy. Whole-study context: Upon initial diagnosis and before any treatment, peripheral blood was collected.

This CDR3 has 15 amino acids. V lost 6 bases, J lost 0 bases, and 12 bases lay in between. Amplified TCR beta CDR3 regions came from RNA transcripts. The primer set for the first-round RT-PCR of the TCR CDR3 was HTBI. MiXCR, applied by TCRdb to the multiplex PCR reads, yields one record per CDR3 protein. This table has about 480,000 distinct CDR3 sequences, approximately 25% appearing once. This clonotype showed up many times. The receptor comes from a young woman with Graves' ophthalmopathy. Input material: blood. V gene TRBV12-3 or TRBV12-4 combines with J gene TRBJ1-3; D perhaps matches TRBD1 (5 bases). CDR3 sequence reads: CASRPVRGSGNTIYF. The DNA for the CDR3 is TGTGCCAGCAGACCCGTAAGGGGCTCTGGAAACACCATATATTTT.